This T cell receptor beta chain was sequenced during a study of cytomegalovirus exposure and HLA in healthy donors. Findings and limits, study-wide: Cytomegalovirus-associated TCR beta chains were listed, numbering approximately 150.

Comments on this clone: Its antigen is currently unknown.

The ends were cut back, 5 bases at V and 7 bases at J, with 12 bases in the middle. Per the germline V gene, CDR1 is MNHNS and CDR2 is SASEGT. The CDR3 loop spans 12 amino acids. Amplification used 60 Vbeta primers and 13 Jbeta primers. This table comes from immunoSEQ multiplex PCR, and its TCRdb copy is limited to in-frame clones, with some not included. The sample lists roughly 100,000 clones; 74% were seen once. The genes are TRBV6-1 and TRBJ2-7; maybe TRBD2 (6 bases). The sequence was obtained from a man aged 50-59 years in good health and CMV-seropositive. Sequencing was done on a sample of PBMCs. The CDR3 DNA follows: TGTGCCAGCAGTTCGACCGCGGGGGAGCAGTACTTC. Translated: CASSSTAGEQYF.